This T cell receptor beta chain stems from a study of shared clonotypes between healthy human individuals. The naive CD8 subset, CD45RO-negative cells positively selected for CCR7, excluded terminally differentiated effector memory CD45RA+ cells. In this sample, this clone turned up a few times. No antigen is known for it. Broader study findings: A limitation of the genetic and exposure-history diversity represented arose from few donors. Several donors held approximately 4.6% of naive CD4 clonotypes in common.

Genomic DNA belonging to each subset was distributed in equal measure over several immunoSEQ plates. Template for every sorted-subset replicate PCR totaled around 200 ng DNA, tens of thousands of T cell genomes. TCRdb's copy holds only in-frame clones and misses some; the assay was immunoSEQ multiplex PCR. This sample has about 1.9 million clones, with 80% to 95% found just once. The CDR3 length is 16 residues. Losses at the gene ends were 3 bases for V and 4 bases for J; bases not matched to a gene: 8. CDR1 and CDR2 from the germline V gene are LNHNV and YYDKDF (reference sequence). This sequence originates from a man aged 18 to 29 in good health. Some clones in this sample may be carry-over from other donors' samples. The chain uses TRBV15 and TRBJ2-2; 7 bases align to TRBD1. Sequenced input: naive CD8+ T cells from PBMCs. The CDR3 DNA sequence: TGTGCCACCAGCAGCAGGGGGTCGCCCTTCACCGGGGAGCTGTTTTTT. It encodes CATSSRGSPFTGELFF.